This T cell receptor beta chain was found in a study of T cells after yellow fever vaccination. About the study: Fractions of limited cellularity were prepared by means of SMART-Seq v4 Ultra Low Input.

5'RACE template switching generated TCR cDNA, adding a universal primer site and UMIs. MiXCR was run by TCRdb on the 5' RACE reads, yielding one entry per CDR3 protein. The sample consists of 110,000 to 150,000 distinct CDR3 sequences, around 6.3% of them appearing once. This clonotype has a count of ten or more. The CDR3 covers 14 residues. The V end was cut by 1 base, the J end by 6 bases, with 9 bases between. The germline V gene has CDR1 SGHTA and CDR2 FQGNSA. The TCR sequence derives from a man aged 25-40 years who received the YFV17D yellow fever vaccine. The material was CD4+ T cells sorted from PBMCs, obtained 10 days after the yellow fever booster vaccination. The rearrangement links TRBV7-2 to TRBJ2-2, with D perhaps TRBD1 (5 bases). Written as DNA, the CDR3 is TGTGCCAGCAGCTTAGTGCCAGGGTCCGGGGAGCTGTTTTTT. It codes for CASSLVPGSGELFF.